The clone carrying this TCR beta chain was seen a few times. Germline CDR1 is MNHEY and CDR2 is SVGEGT. The CDR3 extends over 12 amino acids. Trimming left V 4 bases short and J 7 bases short, with 10 bases between. TCRdb analysed the PCR reads with MiXCR anew, one entry per CDR3 protein. This sample has 15,000 to 20,000 distinct CDR3 sequences, with around two thirds found just once. This sample was included in a study of vaccination and CD4 T cells after COVID-19. The chain uses TRBV6-2 or TRBV6-3 and TRBJ1-2, with D hard to call. The input for sequencing was CD4+ T cells from blood, taken after SARS-CoV-2 vaccination. The sequence derives from a human donor who had recovered from COVID-19. Written as DNA, the CDR3 is TGTGCCAGCAGTTTTAACAGACTTGGCTACACCTTC. Its translation is CASSFNRLGYTF.